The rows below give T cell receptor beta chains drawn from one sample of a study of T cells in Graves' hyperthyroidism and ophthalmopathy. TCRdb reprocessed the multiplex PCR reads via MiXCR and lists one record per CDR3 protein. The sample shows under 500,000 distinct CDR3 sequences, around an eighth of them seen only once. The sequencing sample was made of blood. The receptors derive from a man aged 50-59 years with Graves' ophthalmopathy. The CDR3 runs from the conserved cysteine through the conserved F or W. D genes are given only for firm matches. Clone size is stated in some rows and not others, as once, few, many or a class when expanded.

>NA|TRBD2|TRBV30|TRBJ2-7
CAWSSGGSYNEQYF
TGTGCCTGGAGTAGCGGGGGCTCCTACAATGAGCAGTACTTC
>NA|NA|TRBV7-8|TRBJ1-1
CASSLEWDRNTEAFF
TGTGCCAGCAGCTTGGAATGGGACCGCAACACTGAAGCTTTCTTT
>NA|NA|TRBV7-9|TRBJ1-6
CANSLVNGGSPLHF
TGTGCCAACAGCTTAGTTAACGGGGGTTCACCCCTCCACTTT
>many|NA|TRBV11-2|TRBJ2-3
CASSSVNTQYF
TGTGCCAGCAGCTCCGTTAATACGCAGTATTTT
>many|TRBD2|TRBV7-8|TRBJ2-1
CASSPRRETEQFF
TGTGCCAGCAGCCCTCGGCGGGAGACTGAGCAGTTCTTC
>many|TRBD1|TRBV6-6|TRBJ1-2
CASSYSKGQGVHYTF
TGTGCCAGCAGTTACTCGAAGGGACAGGGCGTCCACTACACCTTC
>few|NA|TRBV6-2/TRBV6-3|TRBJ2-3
CASSYFERADTQYF
TGTGCCAGCAGTTACTTCGAGAGGGCAGATACGCAGTATTTT
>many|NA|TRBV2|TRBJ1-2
CASIYRASYGYTF
TGTGCCAGCATATACAGGGCAAGCTATGGCTACACCTTC
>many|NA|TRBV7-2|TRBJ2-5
CASSLSTGWVETQYF
TGTGCCAGCAGCTTATCTACGGGTTGGGTGGAGACCCAGTACTTC
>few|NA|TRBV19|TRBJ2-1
CASSDRGNNEQFF
TGTGCCAGTAGTGACCGGGGGAACAATGAGCAGTTCTTC
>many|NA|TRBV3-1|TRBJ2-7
CASSLDGPYEQYF
TGTGCCAGCAGCCTGGACGGCCCCTACGAGCAGTACTTC
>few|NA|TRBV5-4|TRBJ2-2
CASSPLVGELFF
TGTGCCAGCAGCCCCCTGGTGGGGGAGCTGTTTTTT
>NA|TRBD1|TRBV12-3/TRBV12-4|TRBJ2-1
CASRSAGGPNEQFF
TGTGCCAGCAGGTCAGCAGGGGGTCCGAATGAGCAGTTCTTC
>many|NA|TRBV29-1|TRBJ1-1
CSVKGLPNTEAFF
TGCAGCGTGAAGGGGCTACCGAACACTGAAGCTTTCTTT
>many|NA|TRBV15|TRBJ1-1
CATSRDRVGEAFF
TGTGCCACCAGCAGAGACAGGGTGGGGGAAGCTTTCTTT
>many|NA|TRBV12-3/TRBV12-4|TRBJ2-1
CASIHGISYNEQFF
TGTGCCAGCATCCACGGGATTTCCTACAATGAGCAGTTCTTC
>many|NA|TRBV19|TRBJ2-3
CAREKHIWDKRSGSTDTQYF
TGTGCCAGAGAGAAGCACATTTGGGATAAAAGGAGCGGGAGCACAGATACGCAGTATTTT
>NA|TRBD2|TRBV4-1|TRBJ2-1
CASSQALAGDPSYNGQFF
TGCGCCAGCAGCCAAGCCCTAGCGGGAGACCCCTCCTACAATGGGCAGTTCTTC
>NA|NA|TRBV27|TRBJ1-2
CASRIQTVSGSYGYTF
TGTGCCAGCAGGATCCAGACAGTCTCTGGATCCTATGGCTACACCTTC
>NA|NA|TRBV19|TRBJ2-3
CASSNLEGDTQYF
TGTGCCAGTAGTAACCTCGAGGGGGATACGCAGTATTTT
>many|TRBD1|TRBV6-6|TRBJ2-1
CASSYTLRGQVGNEQFF
TGTGCCAGCAGTTACACACTACGAGGACAGGTTGGCAATGAGCAGTTCTTC
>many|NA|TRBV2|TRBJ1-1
CASVRELNTEAFF
TGTGCCAGCGTTCGGGAATTGAACACTGAAGCTTTCTTT
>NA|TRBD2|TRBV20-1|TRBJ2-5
CSARDGTTRETQYF
TGCAGTGCTAGAGACGGGACTACGAGGGAGACCCAGTACTTC
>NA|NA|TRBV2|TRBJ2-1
CASSEEGGATQSF
TGTGCCAGCAGTGAAGAAGGCGGAGCTACGCAGTCCTTC
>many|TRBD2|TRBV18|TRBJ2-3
CASSPLASGSDTQYF
TGTGCCAGCTCACCACTCGCTAGCGGGAGTGATACGCAGTATTTT
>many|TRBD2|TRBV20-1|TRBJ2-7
CSAQRTSGRQYEQYF
TGCAGTGCCCAAAGGACTAGCGGGAGGCAATACGAGCAGTACTTC
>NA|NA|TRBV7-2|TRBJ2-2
CASSLDVGSGTSGELFF
TGTGCCAGCAGCTTAGATGTCGGGTCGGGAACAAGCGGGGAGCTGTTTTTT
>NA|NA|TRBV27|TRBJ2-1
CASSPRGLAHYNEQFF
TGTGCCAGCAGTCCCCGGGGGCTAGCCCACTACAATGAGCAGTTCTTC
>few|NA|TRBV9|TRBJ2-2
CASSARGGLNTGELFF
TGTGCCAGCAGCGCCCGGGGAGGACTAAACACCGGGGAGCTGTTTTTT
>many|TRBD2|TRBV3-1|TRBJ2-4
CASSQDTRLAGIGVKNIQYF
TGTGCCAGCAGCCAAGATACGAGACTAGCGGGAATCGGTGTCAAAAACATTCAGTACTTC
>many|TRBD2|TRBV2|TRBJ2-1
CASSLSPGLAIDEQFF
TGTGCCAGCAGCCTTTCTCCGGGACTAGCGATCGATGAGCAGTTCTTC
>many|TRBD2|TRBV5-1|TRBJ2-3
CASSGLAGGDADTQYF
TGCGCCAGCAGCGGGCTAGCGGGAGGGGATGCTGATACGCAGTATTTT
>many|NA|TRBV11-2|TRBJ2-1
CASSYGLGSNEQFF
TGTGCCAGCAGCTACGGACTGGGCTCCAATGAGCAGTTCTTC
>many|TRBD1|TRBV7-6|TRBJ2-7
CASSWRTGGGSDEQYF
TGTGCCAGCAGCTGGAGGACAGGGGGGGGTTCGGACGAGCAGTACTTC
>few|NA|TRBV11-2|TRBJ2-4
CASSPGELAKNIQYF
TGTGCCAGCAGCCCAGGGGAATTAGCCAAAAACATTCAGTACTTC
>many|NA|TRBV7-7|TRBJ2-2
CASSLEGGTTGELFF
TGTGCTAGCAGCTTAGAGGGCGGGACGACCGGGGAGCTGTTTTTT
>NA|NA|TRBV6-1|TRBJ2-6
CASSAAGSSGANVLTF
TGTGCCAGCAGTGCGGCCGGGAGCTCTGGGGCCAACGTCCTGACTTTC
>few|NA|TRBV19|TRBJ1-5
CARTPSLWVGQPQHF
TGTGCCAGGACGCCTTCCTTGTGGGTTGGACAGCCCCAGCATTTT
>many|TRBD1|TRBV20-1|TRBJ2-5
CSAPQGAGGTQYF
TGCAGTGCCCCGCAGGGGGCAGGCGGGACCCAGTACTTC
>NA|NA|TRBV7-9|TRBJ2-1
CASSFYICSAKRSSSSEQFF
NA
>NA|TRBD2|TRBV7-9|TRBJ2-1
CASTLPRASGKDEQFF
TGTGCCAGCACCCTACCGCGGGCTAGCGGTAAGGATGAGCAGTTCTTC